This T cell receptor (beta chain) was obtained from a study of blood T cells in healthy people across ages. Study-wide background: The template switching approach captured approximately one barcoded beta molecule for every two T cells.

A single count supports this clonotype. Its antigen is unidentified. General study findings and limits: The long-lived group displayed more naive CD4+ cells, plus higher diversity, than the aged donors did.

The use of a sample-barcoded 5' primer and a J-beta primer mix characterized a second PCR of roughly 6 to 11 cycles. TCRdb called the 5' RACE reads again in MiXCR, with one record for every CDR3 protein. The sample includes almost 800,000 distinct CDR3 sequences, 58% of them seen just once. V was trimmed by 0 bases and J by 8 bases, leaving 8 bases between them. In germline, CDR1 is KGHDR, CDR2 SFDVKD. The CDR3 sequence is 13 residues long. At least 7 million PBMCs were isolated per sample. The sequencing sample was made of blood. The TCR was taken from a man in his thirties or forties in good health. The chain joins TRBV24-1 to TRBJ2-3; no clear D gene. The CDR3 DNA sequence: TGTGCCACCAGTGATTTGAGGAAATCTACGCAGTATTTT. It yields the protein CATSDLRKSTQYF.